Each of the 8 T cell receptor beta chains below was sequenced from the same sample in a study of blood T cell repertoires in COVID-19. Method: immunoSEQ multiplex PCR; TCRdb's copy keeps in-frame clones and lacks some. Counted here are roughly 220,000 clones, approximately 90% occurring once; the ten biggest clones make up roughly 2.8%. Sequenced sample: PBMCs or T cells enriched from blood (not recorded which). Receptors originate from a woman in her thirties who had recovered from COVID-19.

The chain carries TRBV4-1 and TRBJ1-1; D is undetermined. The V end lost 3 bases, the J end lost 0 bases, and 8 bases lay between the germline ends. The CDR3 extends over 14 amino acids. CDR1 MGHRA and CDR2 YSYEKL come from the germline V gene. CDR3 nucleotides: TGCGCCAGCAGCCACAGACTTCTGAACACTGAAGCTTTCTTT. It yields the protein CASSHRLLNTEAFF.

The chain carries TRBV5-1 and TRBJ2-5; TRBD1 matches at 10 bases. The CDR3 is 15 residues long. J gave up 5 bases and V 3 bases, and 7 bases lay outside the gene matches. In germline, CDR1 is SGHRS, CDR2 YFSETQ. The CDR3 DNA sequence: TGCGCCAGCAGCTGGACGGGACAGGGGCTCGAGACCCAGTACTTC. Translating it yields CASSWTGQGLETQYF.

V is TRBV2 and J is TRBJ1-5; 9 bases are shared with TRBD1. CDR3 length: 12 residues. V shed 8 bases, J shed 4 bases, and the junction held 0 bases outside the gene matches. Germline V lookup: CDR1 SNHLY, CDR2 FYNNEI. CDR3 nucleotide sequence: TGTGCCAGCGGACAGGGGAATCAGCCCCAGCATTTT. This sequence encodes CASGQGNQPQHF.

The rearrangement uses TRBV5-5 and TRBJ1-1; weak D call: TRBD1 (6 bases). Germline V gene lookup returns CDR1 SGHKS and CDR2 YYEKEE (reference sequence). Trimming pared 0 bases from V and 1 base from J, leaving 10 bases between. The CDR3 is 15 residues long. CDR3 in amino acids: CASSLAQGRNTEAFF. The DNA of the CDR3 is TGTGCCAGCAGCTTGGCCCAGGGGAGGAACACTGAAGCTTTCTTT.

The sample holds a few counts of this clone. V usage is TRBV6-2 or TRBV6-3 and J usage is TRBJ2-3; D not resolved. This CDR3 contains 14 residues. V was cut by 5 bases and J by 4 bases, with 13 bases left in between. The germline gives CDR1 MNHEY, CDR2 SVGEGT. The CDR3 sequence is CASSLGFSPDTQYF. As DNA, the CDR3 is TGTGCCAGCAGTCTGGGCTTCTCGCCAGATACGCAGTATTTT.

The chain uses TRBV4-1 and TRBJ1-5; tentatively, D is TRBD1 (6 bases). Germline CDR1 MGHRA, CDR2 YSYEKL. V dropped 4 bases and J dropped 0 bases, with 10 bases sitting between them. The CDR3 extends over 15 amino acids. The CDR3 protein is CASSRFRGSNQPQHF. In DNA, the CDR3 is TGCGCCAGCAGCCGCTTCAGGGGTAGCAATCAGCCCCAGCATTTT.

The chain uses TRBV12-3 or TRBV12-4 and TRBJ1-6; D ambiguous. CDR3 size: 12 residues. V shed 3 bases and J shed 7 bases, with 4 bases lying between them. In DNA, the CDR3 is TGTGCCAGCAGTTTCCCGAATTCACCCCTCCACTTT. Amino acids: CASSFPNSPLHF.

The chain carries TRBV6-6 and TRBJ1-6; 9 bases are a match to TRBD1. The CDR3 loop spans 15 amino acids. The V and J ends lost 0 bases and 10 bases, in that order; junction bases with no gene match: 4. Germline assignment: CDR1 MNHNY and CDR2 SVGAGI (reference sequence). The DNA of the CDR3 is TGTGCCAGCAGTTACTCGGACAGGGGAGGGTCACCCCTCCACTTT. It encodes CASSYSDRGGSPLHF.